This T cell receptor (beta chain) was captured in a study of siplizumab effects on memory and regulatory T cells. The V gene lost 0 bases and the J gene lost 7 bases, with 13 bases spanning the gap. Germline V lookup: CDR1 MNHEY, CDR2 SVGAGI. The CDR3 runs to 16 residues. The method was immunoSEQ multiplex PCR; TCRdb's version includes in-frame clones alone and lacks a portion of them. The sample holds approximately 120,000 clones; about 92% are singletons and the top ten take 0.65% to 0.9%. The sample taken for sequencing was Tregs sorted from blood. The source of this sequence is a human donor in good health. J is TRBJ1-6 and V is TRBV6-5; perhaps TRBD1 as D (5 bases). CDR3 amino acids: CASSYSLGGANSPLHF. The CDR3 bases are TGTGCCAGCAGTTACTCCCTCGGAGGGGCGAATTCACCCCTCCACTTT.